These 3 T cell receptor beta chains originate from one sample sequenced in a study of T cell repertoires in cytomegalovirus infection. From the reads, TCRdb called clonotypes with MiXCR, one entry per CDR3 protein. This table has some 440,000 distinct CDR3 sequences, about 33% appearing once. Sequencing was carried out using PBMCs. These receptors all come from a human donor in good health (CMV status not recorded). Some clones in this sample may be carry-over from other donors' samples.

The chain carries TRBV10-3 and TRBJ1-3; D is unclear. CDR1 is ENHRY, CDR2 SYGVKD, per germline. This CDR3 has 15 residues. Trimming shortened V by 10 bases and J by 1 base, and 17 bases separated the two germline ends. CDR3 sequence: CATLDSASSGNTIYF. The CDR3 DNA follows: TGTGCCACCCTGGATTCTGCTTCTTCTGGAAACACCATATATTTT.

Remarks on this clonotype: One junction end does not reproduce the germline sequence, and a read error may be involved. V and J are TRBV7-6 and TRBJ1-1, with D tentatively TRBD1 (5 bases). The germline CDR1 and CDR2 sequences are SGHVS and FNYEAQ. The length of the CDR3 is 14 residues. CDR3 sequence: CASSDRQSDTEALF. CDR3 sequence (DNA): TGTGCCAGCAGCGATAGACAGAGCGACACTGAAGCTTTATTT.

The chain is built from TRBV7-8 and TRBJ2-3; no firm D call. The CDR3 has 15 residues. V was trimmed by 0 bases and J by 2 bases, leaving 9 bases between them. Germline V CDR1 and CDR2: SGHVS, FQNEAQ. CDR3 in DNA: TGTGCCAGCAGCTTAGCGGCGGCGGCCACAGATACGCAGTATTTT. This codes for CASSLAAAATDTQYF.